The subject of this entry is one TCR beta chain. The table lists this clone with a count of one. Its antigen remains unidentified. No base quality values were provided; no much bigger clone lies one nucleotide off. This sample is part of a study of long-term antiretroviral therapy in people with HIV (dated 2022 in TCRdb). Study-level background: The earliest samples were collected approximately a decade before the 2015 WHO recommendation for immediate ART, a period when ART was typically delayed until CD4 counts fell. Whether ART initiation and durable HIV suppression were associated with changes in peripheral blood TRB repertoire composition and diversity was tested in a retrospective serial study. A total of roughly 200 cryopreserved PBMC samples were contributed to the cohort by 30 adults with confirmed HIV infection, with samples collected serially over a mean of around 6 years (range 1-12). Among the 30 or so participants with HIV, roughly eleven were female. Test extractions of a monoclonal T-cell line alongside a few dozen polyclonal samples showed no cross-contamination during QIAcube processing. Beyond this particular receptor, the publication reports: Expanded TRB clones identified before ART initiation dominated the repertoire at all time points, although this dominance fluctuated and declined in many PLHIV after ART. Because PBMC availability was limited, only the TCR beta chain was sequenced, with no alpha chain pairing. Inferences about post-ART repertoire changes are limited because no data were available on ART adherence, viral resistance or therapy changes. Narrower CDR3 length ranges were observed in HIV repertoires than in controls, and an antigen-experienced repertoire with only a slight naive shift after ART was suggested by the network structure. Samples dated from the mid-2000s to the late 2010s, and the ART regimens used may be less effective than current ones. ART initiation was associated with a significant increase in TRB diversity, but diversity stayed significantly below transplant donor controls even after long-term ART. Unsorted PBMC were profiled instead of sorted CD4+ and CD8+ T cells because pre-ART samples had limited cell numbers.

The germline V gene encodes CDR1 MNHNS and CDR2 SASEGT. Spanning cysteine to phenylalanine, the CDR3 consists of 15 amino acids. The entry retains the CDR3 DNA only, 45 bases that are in frame from base 1. V is pruned by 7 bases and J by 8 bases, leaving 11 bases of the junction without a gene match. Participants were included only if at least one PBMC sample before ART initiation and at least two post-ART samples were available. All participants with HIV were treated in the United States of America. Before DNA extraction, cryopreserved samples of 1-10 million PBMC were thawed and then washed. At the time of the earliest PBMC sample for each participant with HIV, ages ranged from about 23 to 60 years. PBMC samples from each participant spanned 1-4 timepoints before ART initiation and 2-8 timepoints after ART initiation, with a median of 7 samples. For every participant, serial HIV viral load, CD4+ T-cell count, ART history and demographic data were obtained. Genomic DNA was extracted from unsorted PBMC with a Qiagen kit on a QIAcube, processed in batches of 12 samples.

The immunoSEQ hsTCRB v3.0 assay was used at survey level resolution for TRB variable region sequencing. TRB sequencing targeted a depth of roughly 35,000-55,000 T-cell genomes per sample. TRB libraries were pooled and sequenced on an Illumina MiSeq using a v3 150-cycle kit. On the study's bioinformatics: Analysis of repertoires was carried out in R inside a reproducible Nextflow workflow spanning QC, data transformation and analysis. Custom analyses were implemented in LymphoSeq2, an R package for AIRR-Seq data exploration. After excluding a few samples that yielded fewer than 5000 total TRB sequences, approximately 180 HIV repertoires remained for analysis. Among the approximately 190 retained HIV repertoires, about 57 were collected before ART initiation and approximately 130 were collected after ART initiation. Repertoires were downsampled to 5000 TRB nucleotide sequences, with summary statistics averaged over 100 downsampling iterations. The analysis kept only TRB sequences whose CDR3 regions were at least seven amino acids long. Two measures captured diversity: a Shannon entropy-derived clonality score and the Gini coefficient. Repertoire networks linked the top 5000 CDR3 amino acid sequences whenever two sequences differed by an edit distance of one. For TRB CDR3 amino acid sequences, GLIPH2 was used to predict antigen specificity groups and MHC restriction. To flag known CMV, EBV, HIV or tissue antigen associations, CDR3 amino acid sequences were matched against VDJdb and McPAS-TCR. Pre-ART, post-ART and control groups were compared with Wilcoxon signed-rank tests and Holm-Bonferroni correction. This immuneACCESS table, as held by TCRdb, lists in-frame sequences with V and J called but not all clones. Of the missing ones, under half trace to an unresolved V gene in checked studies; the others have no known cause. That table supplies the V and J calls and clone size; D and trimming were determined from the DNA. The sample has tens of thousands of clones on record, roughly 85% of them singletons. The ten biggest clones cover about 9.5% of the sample.

The V and J genes are TRBV6-1 and TRBJ1-5, with TRBD1 identical over 10 junction bases. The sample consisted of unsorted PBMCs, taken 2.3 years after starting antiretroviral therapy. This receptor was obtained from a man aged 35 to 55 with HIV. The base sequence is TGTGCCAGCAATCGACAGGGGGCAAGGGGAGAGCCCCAGCATTTT. Its protein is CASNRQGARGEPQHF.